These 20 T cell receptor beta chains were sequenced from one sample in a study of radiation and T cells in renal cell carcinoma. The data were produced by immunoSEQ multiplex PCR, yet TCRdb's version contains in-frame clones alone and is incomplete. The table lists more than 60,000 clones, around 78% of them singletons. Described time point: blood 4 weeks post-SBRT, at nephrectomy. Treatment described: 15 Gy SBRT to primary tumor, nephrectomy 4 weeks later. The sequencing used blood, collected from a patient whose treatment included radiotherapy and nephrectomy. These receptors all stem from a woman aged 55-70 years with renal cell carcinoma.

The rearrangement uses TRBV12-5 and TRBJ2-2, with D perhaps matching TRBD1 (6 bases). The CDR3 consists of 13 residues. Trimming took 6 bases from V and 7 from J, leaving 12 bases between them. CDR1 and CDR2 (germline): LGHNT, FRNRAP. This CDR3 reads CASGQGSGGELFF. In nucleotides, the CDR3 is TGTGCTAGTGGGCAGGGGTCGGGCGGGGAGCTGTTTTTT.

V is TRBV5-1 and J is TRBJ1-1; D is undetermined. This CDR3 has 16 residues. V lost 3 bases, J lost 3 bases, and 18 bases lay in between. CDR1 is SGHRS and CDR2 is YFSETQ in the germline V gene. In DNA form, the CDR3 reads TGCGCCAGCAGCTCCCAGGTTAGAGGACGCGACACTGAAGCTTTCTTT. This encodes CASSSQVRGRDTEAFF.

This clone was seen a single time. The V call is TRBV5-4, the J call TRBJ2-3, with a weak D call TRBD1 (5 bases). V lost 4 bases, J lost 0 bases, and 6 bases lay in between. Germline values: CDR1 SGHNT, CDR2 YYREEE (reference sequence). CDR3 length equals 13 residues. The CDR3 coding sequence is TGTGCCAGCAGCCCAGGGAGCACAGATACGCAGTATTTT. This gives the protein CASSPGSTDTQYF.

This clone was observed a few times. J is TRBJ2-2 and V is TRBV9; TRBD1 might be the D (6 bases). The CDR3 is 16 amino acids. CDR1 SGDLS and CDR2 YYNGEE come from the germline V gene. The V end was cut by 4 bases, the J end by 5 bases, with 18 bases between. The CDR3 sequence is CASSRQGRSGTGELFF. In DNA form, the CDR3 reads TGTGCCAGCAGCCGCCAGGGGCGATCGGGGACCGGGGAGCTGTTTTTT.

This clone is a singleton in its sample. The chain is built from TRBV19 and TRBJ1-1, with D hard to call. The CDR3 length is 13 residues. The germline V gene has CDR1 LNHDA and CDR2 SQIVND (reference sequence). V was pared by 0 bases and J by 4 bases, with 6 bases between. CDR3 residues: CASSIDHGTEAFF. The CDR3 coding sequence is TGTGCCAGTAGTATAGACCATGGCACTGAAGCTTTCTTT. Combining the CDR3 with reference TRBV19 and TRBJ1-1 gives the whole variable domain DGGITQSPKYLFRKEGQNVTLSCEQNLNHDAMYWYRQDPGQGLRLIYYSQIVNDFQKGDIAEGYSVSREKKESFPLTVTSAQKNPTAFYLCASSIDHGTEAFFGQGTRLTVV.

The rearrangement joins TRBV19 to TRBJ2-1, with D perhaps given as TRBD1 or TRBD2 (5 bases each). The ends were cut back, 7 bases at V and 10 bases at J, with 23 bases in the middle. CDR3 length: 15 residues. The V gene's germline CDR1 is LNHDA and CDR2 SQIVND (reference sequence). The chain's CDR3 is CASTMGSGPIDEQFF. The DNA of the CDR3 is TGTGCCAGTACCATGGGGTCGGGACCCATCGACGAGCAGTTCTTC.

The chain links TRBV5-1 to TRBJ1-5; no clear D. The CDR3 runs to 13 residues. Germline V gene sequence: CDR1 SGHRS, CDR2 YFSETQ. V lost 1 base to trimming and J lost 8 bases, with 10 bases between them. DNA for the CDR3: TGCGCCAGCAGCTTGACGTGGGGAAAGCCCCAGCATTTT. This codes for CASSLTWGKPQHF.

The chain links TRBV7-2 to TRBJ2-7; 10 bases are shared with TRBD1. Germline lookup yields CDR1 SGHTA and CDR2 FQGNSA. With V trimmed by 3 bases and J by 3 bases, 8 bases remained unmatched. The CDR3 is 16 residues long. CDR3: CASSFPGQGLSYEQYF. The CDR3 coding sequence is TGTGCCAGCAGCTTTCCGGGACAGGGGCTGAGCTACGAGCAGTACTTC.

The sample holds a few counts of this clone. The CDR3 nucleotides are TGTGCCAGCAGTTTAGGGACCGGCTACACCTTC. It encodes CASSLGTGYTF. This rearrangement joins TRBV27 to TRBJ1-2; weak D call: TRBD1 (5 bases). The CDR3 length is 11 residues. The germline V gene has CDR1 MNHEY and CDR2 SMNVEV (reference sequence). The V end was cut by 2 bases, the J end by 8 bases, with 6 bases between.

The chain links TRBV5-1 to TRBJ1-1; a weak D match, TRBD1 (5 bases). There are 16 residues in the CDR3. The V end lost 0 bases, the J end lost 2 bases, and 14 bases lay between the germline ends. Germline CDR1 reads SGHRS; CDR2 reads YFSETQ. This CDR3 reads CASSLAWGRENTEAFF. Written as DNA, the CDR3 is TGCGCCAGCAGCTTGGCCTGGGGACGGGAAAACACTGAAGCTTTCTTT.

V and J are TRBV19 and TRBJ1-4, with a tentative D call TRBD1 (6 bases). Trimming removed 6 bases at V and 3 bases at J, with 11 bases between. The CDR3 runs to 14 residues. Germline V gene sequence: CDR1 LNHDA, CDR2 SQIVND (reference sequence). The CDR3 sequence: CASRWGAANEKLFF. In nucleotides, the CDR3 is TGTGCCAGTAGATGGGGGGCAGCTAATGAAAAACTGTTTTTT.

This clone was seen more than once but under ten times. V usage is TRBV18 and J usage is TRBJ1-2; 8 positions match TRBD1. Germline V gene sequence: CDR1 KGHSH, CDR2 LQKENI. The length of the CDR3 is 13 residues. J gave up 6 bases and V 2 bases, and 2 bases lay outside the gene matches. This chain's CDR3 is CASSPLTGDGYTF. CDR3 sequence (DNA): TGTGCCAGCTCACCATTGACAGGGGATGGCTACACCTTC.

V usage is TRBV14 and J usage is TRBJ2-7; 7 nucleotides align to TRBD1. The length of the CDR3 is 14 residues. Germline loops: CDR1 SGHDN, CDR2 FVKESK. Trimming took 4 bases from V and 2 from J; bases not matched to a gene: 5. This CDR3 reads CASSRGQIPYEQYF. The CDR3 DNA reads TGTGCCAGCAGCCGGGGACAGATCCCCTACGAGCAGTACTTC.

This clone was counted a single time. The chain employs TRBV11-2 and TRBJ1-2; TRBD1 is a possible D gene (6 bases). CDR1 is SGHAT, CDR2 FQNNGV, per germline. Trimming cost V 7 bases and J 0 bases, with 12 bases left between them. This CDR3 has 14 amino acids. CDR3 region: CASTPGQSNYGYTF. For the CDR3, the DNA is TGTGCCAGCACTCCGGGACAATCTAACTATGGCTACACCTTC.

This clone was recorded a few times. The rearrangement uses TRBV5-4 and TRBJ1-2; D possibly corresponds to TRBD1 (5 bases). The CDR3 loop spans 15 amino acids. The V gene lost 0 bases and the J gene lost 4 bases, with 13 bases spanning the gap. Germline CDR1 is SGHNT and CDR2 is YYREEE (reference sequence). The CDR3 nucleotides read TGTGCCAGCAGCTTGGAGCCGGGGCCCGTCTATGGCTACACCTTC. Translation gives CASSLEPGPVYGYTF.

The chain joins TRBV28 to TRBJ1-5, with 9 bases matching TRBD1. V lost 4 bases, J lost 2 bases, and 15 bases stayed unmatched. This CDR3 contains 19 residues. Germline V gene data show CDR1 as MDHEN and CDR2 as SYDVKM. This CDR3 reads CASSSSPLLDRGGNQPQHF. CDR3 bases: TGTGCCAGCAGTTCTTCCCCACTACTGGACAGGGGCGGCAATCAGCCCCAGCATTTT.

CDR3 sequence (DNA): TGTGCCAGTAGCCTAACACAGGACCATGAAAAACTGTTTTTT. This encodes CASSLTQDHEKLFF. V is TRBV19 and J is TRBJ1-4; D perhaps matches TRBD1 (5 bases). This CDR3 spans 14 amino acids. The germline gives CDR1 LNHDA, CDR2 SQIVND (reference sequence). The germline V and J ends were trimmed by 6 bases and 6 bases, with 14 bases remaining between them.

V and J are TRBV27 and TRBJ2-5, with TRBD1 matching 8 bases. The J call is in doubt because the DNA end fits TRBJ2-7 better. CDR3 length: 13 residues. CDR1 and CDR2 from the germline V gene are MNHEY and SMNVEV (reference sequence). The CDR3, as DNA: TGTGCCAGCAGTCCAGCACAGGGGGGCGAGCAGTACTTC. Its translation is CASSPAQGGEQYF.

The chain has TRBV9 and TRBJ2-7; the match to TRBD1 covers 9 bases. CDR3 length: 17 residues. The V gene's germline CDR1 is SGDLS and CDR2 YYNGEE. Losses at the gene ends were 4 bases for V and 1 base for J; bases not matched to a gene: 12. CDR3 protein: CASSPGYRDRVSYEQYF. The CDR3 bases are TGTGCCAGCAGCCCAGGATACCGGGACAGGGTATCCTACGAGCAGTACTTC.

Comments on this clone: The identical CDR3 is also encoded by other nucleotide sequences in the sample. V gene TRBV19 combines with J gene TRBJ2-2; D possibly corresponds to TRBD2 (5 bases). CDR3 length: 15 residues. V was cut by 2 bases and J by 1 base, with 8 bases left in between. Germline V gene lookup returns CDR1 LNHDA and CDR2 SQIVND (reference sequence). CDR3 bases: TGTGCCAGTAGTATACCGGGGTTGAACACCGGGGAGCTGTTTTTT. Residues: CASSIPGLNTGELFF.